Presented here are 5 T cell receptor beta chains from one specimen sequenced in a study of shared clonotypes between healthy human individuals. Measured with immunoSEQ multiplex PCR; TCRdb has only the in-frame clones, and not every one. The table has 900,000 to 1,200,000 clones, around 78% seen once. The material sequenced was memory CD4+ T cells from PBMCs. Indicated subset: CD45RA-negative fraction. All receptors derive from a man between 18 and 29 years old in good health. Some clones in this sample may be carry-over from other donors' samples.

The chain carries TRBV5-1 and TRBJ2-5, with D unresolved. The CDR3 is 13 amino acids. Per the germline V gene, CDR1 is SGHRS and CDR2 is YFSETQ. V lost 7 bases and J lost 2, with 12 bases in between. The CDR3 is CASGKGKQETQYF. CDR3 DNA: TGCGCCAGCGGTAAGGGAAAGCAAGAGACCCAGTACTTC.

The gene calls are TRBV18 and TRBJ1-5; no firm D call. This CDR3 spans 12 amino acids. Germline CDR1 is KGHSH and CDR2 is LQKENI. V gave up 2 bases and J gave up 6 bases, with 5 bases separating them. CDR3 amino acids: CASSPAGQPQHF. The CDR3 DNA reads TGTGCCAGCTCACCAGCCGGTCAGCCCCAGCATTTT.

This clone was counted ten times or more. DNA for the CDR3: TGTGCCAGCAGCCCCGGAGCCAGCCCCACTAACTATGGCTACACCTTC. It encodes CASSPGASPTNYGYTF. The rearrangement links TRBV5-6 to TRBJ1-2, with no clear D. The germline gives CDR1 SGHDT, CDR2 YYEEEE. The CDR3 sequence is 16 residues long. V was clipped by 4 bases and J by 0 bases, with 16 bases between them.

The chain couples TRBV25-1 to TRBJ1-6, with D possibly matching TRBD1 (5 bases). Deletions cut 4 bases from V and 5 bases from J, with 12 bases between. This CDR3 contains 15 residues. Germline V gives CDR1 MGHDK, CDR2 SYGVNS. This CDR3 is CASSAAGTDNSPLHF. The CDR3, as DNA: TGTGCCAGCAGTGCTGCCGGGACGGATAATTCACCCCTCCACTTT.

The V gene is TRBV12-1, the J gene TRBJ2-4; the tabulated D call, TRBD1, remains unverified against the DNA. TRBV12-1 is a recognized pseudogene. The length of the CDR3 is 14 residues. CDR3 in amino acids: CASSFRDRSDIQYF. The CDR3 DNA reads TGTGCCAGCAGCTTCCGGGACAGGAGTGACATTCAGTACTTC.